The clone carrying this T cell receptor beta chain was observed a few times. As yet, its antigen is unknown. RNA transcripts gave rise to amplified TCR beta CDR3 regions. Researchers ran a first-round RT-PCR on the TCR CDR3 using the HTBI primer set. A single record per CDR3 protein comes from TCRdb applying MiXCR to the multiplex PCR reads. The sample has hundreds of thousands of distinct CDR3 sequences; 25% are singletons. This entry comes from a study of T cells in Graves' hyperthyroidism and ophthalmopathy. Across the study: Sampling of peripheral blood happened at initial diagnosis, prior to any treatment. Overall study results and limits: The blood repertoire included most of the expanded thyroid clonotypes above 0.001.

This CDR3 spans 15 amino acids. Trimming at V came to 6 bases and at J to 5 bases, leaving 6 bases not matched to a gene. The chain uses TRBV12-3 or TRBV12-4 and TRBJ2-1, with 11 positions matching TRBD1. The source of this sequence is a man in his fifties or sixties with Graves' hyperthyroidism. The sample consisted of blood. The CDR3 nucleotides are TGTGCCAGCAGCCTCGGGACAGGGGGGGACAATGAGCAGTTCTTC. This codes for CASSLGTGGDNEQFF.